Included here is one T cell receptor (beta chain) sequence, with context. Its antigen is not identified. These data are taken from a study of cytomegalovirus exposure and HLA in healthy donors. The CDR3 has 16 residues. V was clipped by 5 bases and J by 0 bases; unmatched bases: 8. Germline values: CDR1 MNHEY, CDR2 SMNVEV (reference sequence). Amplification used 60 Vbeta primers and 13 Jbeta primers. This table comes from immunoSEQ multiplex PCR, and its TCRdb copy is limited to in-frame clones, with some not included. The data hold a few hundred thousand clones, with roughly 70% observed a single time. Findings and limits, study-wide: The authors later found HLA-associated TCR beta chains more clonally expanded than equally common others. Most CMV-associated TCR beta chains were later found to appear HLA-restricted. 150 or so TCR beta chains were listed as cytomegalovirus-associated. There were some V segments, including TRBV6-2 and TRBV6-3, excluded as indistinguishable.

The clonotype comes from a woman between 25 and 40 years old in good health and CMV-seronegative. The rearrangement links TRBV27 to TRBJ2-3; TRBD1 matches 7 bases. The material sequenced was PBMCs. CDR3 nucleotide sequence: TGTGCCAGCAGTGCCTCGGGACAGATAAGCACAGATACGCAGTATTTT. Amino acid sequence: CASSASGQISTDTQYF.